Below are 10 T cell receptor beta chains sequenced from a single sample in a study of T cells in Graves' hyperthyroidism and ophthalmopathy. Researchers amplified the TCR beta CDR3 regions from RNA transcripts. TCR CDR3 regions were first amplified by RT-PCR with HTBI primers. TCRdb re-derived calls from the multiplex PCR reads in MiXCR, one entry per CDR3 protein. The table lists roughly 170,000 distinct CDR3 sequences, around 15% of them singletons. The specimen sequenced was blood. The receptors stem from a woman in her fifties or sixties with Graves' hyperthyroidism.

This clonotype was observed many times. The chain carries TRBV27 and TRBJ1-1; D unclear. The CDR3 covers 14 residues. Trimming removed 3 bases from V and 5 bases from J, with 13 bases in between. CDR1 is MNHEY, CDR2 SMNVEV, per germline (reference sequence). The DNA for the CDR3 is TGTGCCAGCAGTTTCTCTCGCGCTGGGACTGAAGCTTTCTTT. Protein product: CASSFSRAGTEAFF.

This clonotype was seen many times. The V call is TRBV11-2, the J call TRBJ2-2, with a weak D call TRBD1 (5 bases). V dropped 5 bases and J dropped 4 bases, with 8 bases sitting between them. Germline lookup yields CDR1 SGHAT and CDR2 FQNNGV. The CDR3 has 13 residues. The CDR3 loop reads CASSMDITGELFF. CDR3 DNA sequence: TGTGCCAGCAGCATGGACATCACCGGGGAGCTGTTTTTT.

The J gene is TRBJ1-1, the V gene TRBV12-3 or TRBV12-4; TRBD1 might be the D (6 bases). The CDR3 has 17 residues. Trimming stripped 2 bases from V and 0 bases from J, with 16 bases between. Here the CDR3 DNA reads TGTGCCAGCAGTTTACGGGGAGGGGGAACGATGAACACTGAAGCTTTCTTT. It yields the protein CASSLRGGGTMNTEAFF.

In its sample, this clonotype was seen many times. This chain links TRBV13 with TRBJ2-7, with 11 nucleotides matching TRBD2. V was pared by 5 bases and J by 0 bases, with 9 bases of the junction left unmatched. CDR1 and CDR2 from the germline V gene are PRHDT and FYEKMQ (reference sequence). The CDR3 consists of 17 residues. The CDR3 bases are TGTGCCAGCAGCACGGGACTAGCGGAACAGCCCTCCTACGAGCAGTACTTC. Protein sequence: CASSTGLAEQPSYEQYF.

The chain links TRBV7-2 to TRBJ2-1; the match to TRBD1 covers 11 bases. Judging by the DNA end, TRBJ2-7 fits better; the J call may be wrong. Germline values: CDR1 SGHTA, CDR2 FQGNSA. CDR3 length: 20 amino acids. The CDR3 region has the DNA TGTGCCAGCAGCTTAGCGGCAGGACAGGGGGCGTCAGGCTCCTACAATGAGCAGTACTTC. Translation: CASSLAAGQGASGSYNEQYF.

This chain connects TRBV5-1 to TRBJ2-2; TRBD1 matches 9 bases. V dropped 4 bases and J dropped 6; count of bases not matched to a gene: 10. Germline V lookup: CDR1 SGHRS, CDR2 YFSETQ. The CDR3 is 16 amino acids. In DNA form, the CDR3 reads TGCGCCAGCAGCCGGGGACAGGGAGGGATTGCCGGGGAGCTGTTTTTT. This encodes CASSRGQGGIAGELFF.

Notes on this clonotype: Possible read error: a much larger clone is one base away. V gene TRBV13 combines with J gene TRBJ2-3; 12 positions agree with TRBD2. The germline V gene has CDR1 PRHDT and CDR2 FYEKMQ (reference sequence). V lost 8 bases to trimming and J lost 3 bases; unmatched junction nucleotides: 12. The CDR3 is made up of 17 amino acids. CDR3: CASGSTLAGGLTDTQYF. CDR3 sequence (DNA): TGTGCCAGCGGCTCCACCCTAGCGGGGGGGCTGACAGATACGCAGTATTTT.

This clonotype has a count of ten or more. A junction end diverges from the germline sequence, so it may reflect a read error. The CDR3 DNA sequence: TGCGCCAGCAGCTTCAACGGCCCGGGCAGCACAAATACGCAGTATTTT. It codes for CASSFNGPGSTNTQYF. The rearrangement uses TRBV5-1 and TRBJ2-3; D not resolved. Germline loops: CDR1 SGHRS, CDR2 YFSETQ. This CDR3 comprises 16 residues.

In this sample, this clonotype turned up many times. Written as DNA, the CDR3 is TGTGCCAGCAGTTTAGGAGGGTTAGGGTCCTACGAGCAGTACTTC. Its translation is CASSLGGLGSYEQYF. The chain employs TRBV6-1 and TRBJ2-7, with D possibly TRBD2 on 6 matching bases. This CDR3 is 15 amino acids long. V was trimmed by 5 bases and J by 1 base, leaving 15 bases between them. Per the germline V gene, CDR1 is MNHNS and CDR2 is SASEGT.

The chain recombines TRBV3-1 with TRBJ1-3; D is unresolved. The ends were cut back, 6 bases at V and 4 bases at J, with 7 bases in the middle. CDR3 length: 12 amino acids. Germline-derived CDR1 and CDR2 are LGHDT and YNNKEL (reference sequence). Here the CDR3 reads CASRSRGNTIYF. The CDR3 DNA follows: TGTGCCAGCAGGAGCAGGGGAAACACCATATATTTT.